This is a list of T cell receptor beta chains from one sample in a study of glioma-infiltrating T cells. TCRdb re-called the multiplex PCR reads through MiXCR, storing one row per CDR3 protein. This sample carries 150,000 to 200,000 distinct CDR3 sequences, under 55% of them seen once, and the ten largest clones take around 4.9%. Sequenced sample: glioma tissue, nonneoplastic brain tissue, or PBMCs (not recorded which). These receptors were obtained from a human donor with low-grade glioma or glioblastoma, undergoing nonglioma brain surgery, or in good health (not recorded which). The CDR3 runs from the conserved cysteine through the conserved F or W. The order of the fields is J gene, V gene, clone size, D gene, CDR3 protein, CDR3 DNA. D genes are given only for firm matches. The size of a clone is reported for some rows only, either as once, few or many, or as a class for expanded clones.

TRBJ2-3 | TRBV24-1 | many | - | CATSTALSTDTQYF | TGTGCCACCAGTACAGCCCTTAGCACAGATACGCAGTATTTT
TRBJ2-1 | TRBV7-6 | - | - | CASRPEANEQFF | TGTGCCAGCAGACCCGAGGCGAATGAGCAGTTCTTC
TRBJ2-1 | TRBV28 | - | - | CASSGLDGDNEQFF | TGTGCCAGCAGTGGCCTGGATGGCGACAACGAGCAGTTCTTC
TRBJ2-1 | TRBV7-9 | many | TRBD2 | CASSLGTSSYNEQFF | TGTGCCAGCAGTCTCGGGACTAGCTCCTACAATGAGCAGTTCTTC
TRBJ1-3 | TRBV3-1 | many | TRBD1 | CATQTYSGQPGNTIYF | TGTGCCACACAAACCTACTCGGGACAGCCAGGAAACACCATATATTTT
TRBJ2-1 | TRBV6-1 | many | TRBD1 | CATWDRVYNEQFF | TGTGCCACCTGGGACAGGGTCTACAATGAGCAGTTCTTC
TRBJ2-5 | TRBV12-5 | - | TRBD2 | CASGSGGRTQYF | TGTGCTAGTGGTTCAGGCGGGAGGACCCAGTACTTC
TRBJ2-1 | TRBV6-1 | many | TRBD1 | CASSSQASGTGPFF | TGTGCCAGCAGTTCCCAAGCAAGCGGGACAGGGCCGTTCTTC
TRBJ1-2 | TRBV5-4 | many | TRBD1 | CASSHRDSGYGYTF | TGTGCCAGCAGCCACAGGGACAGTGGCTATGGCTACACCTTC
TRBJ2-7 | TRBV5-1 | - | TRBD2 | CASSQGLAGDEQYF | TGCGCCAGCAGCCAGGGACTAGCTGGGGACGAGCAGTACTTC
TRBJ2-1 | TRBV6-1 | many | TRBD1 | CASSANSGTVTNEQFF | TGTGCCAGCAGCGCAAACTCCGGGACAGTGACGAATGAGCAGTTCTTC
TRBJ2-1 | TRBV2 | - | - | CASNDLRSSYNEQFF | TGTGCCAGCAATGACCTCCGGAGCTCCTACAATGAGCAGTTCTTC
TRBJ1-1 | TRBV3-1 | - | TRBD1 | CASSQEDRGSPEAFF | TGTGCCAGCAGCCAGGAGGACAGGGGGTCCCCTGAAGCTTTCTTT
TRBJ2-1 | TRBV3-1 | many | TRBD1 | CASSPTTGTGVEQFF | TGTGCCAGCAGCCCCACAACCGGGACAGGGGTTGAGCAGTTCTTC
TRBJ1-5 | TRBV19 | once | - | CTSSIERRQPQHF | TGTACCAGTAGTATAGAACGGAGGCAGCCCCAGCATTTT
TRBJ2-1 | TRBV2 | many | TRBD1 | CASNPGQGLEQFF | TGTGCCAGCAACCCGGGACAGGGACTTGAGCAGTTCTTC
TRBJ2-7 | TRBV4-1 | - | - | CASSQGQGLGEQYF | TGCGCCAGCAGCCAAGGTCAGGGCCTCGGCGAGCAGTACTTC